The clone carrying this T cell receptor beta chain was seen a single time. This sample is drawn from a study of technical replicates of blood from four donors. Produced via immunoSEQ multiplex PCR; TCRdb's table is partial and in-frame only. The repertoire has over 50,000 clones, around nine tenths of them found once; the top ten carry 5% to 5.5%. The CDR3 extends over 13 amino acids. Per the germline V gene, CDR1 is SGHTS and CDR2 is YDEGEE. V shed 7 bases and J shed 9 bases, with 17 bases lying between them. The receptor was isolated from a human donor in good health. Some clones in this sample may be carry-over from other donors' samples. The sequencing sample was made of PBMCs. The gene calls are TRBV5-8 and TRBJ2-1; the D gene is possibly TRBD2 (5 bases). The DNA of the CDR3 is TGTGCCAGCCTCGCCCCTCAAGGGAGTGAGCAGTTCTTC. Its translation is CASLAPQGSEQFF.